A selection of T cell receptor beta chains follows, all from one sample in a study of blood T cell repertoires in COVID-19. TCRdb's copy holds only in-frame clones and misses some; the assay was immunoSEQ multiplex PCR. The top ten clones hold around 2.8% of a sample with more than 350,000 clones, around 90% of them seen once. The material sequenced was peripheral blood. These receptors were collected from a woman aged 25 to 39 with COVID-19, enrolled during active disease. Both conserved end residues are part of each CDR3. A D gene is named only where the DNA matches it firmly. The listing skips clone size in some rows; elsewhere it reads once, few, many or a size class.

cdr3_nt	cdr3_aa	v_call	j_call	d_call	clone_size
TGCGCCAGCACCACAGGGTTGAATTCACCCCTCCACTTT	CASTTGLNSPLHF	TRBV5-1	TRBJ1-6	.	.
TGTGCCAGCTCACCATTTGGGACAGGGAATAATCAGCCCCAGCATTTT	CASSPFGTGNNQPQHF	TRBV18	TRBJ1-5	TRBD1	.
TGTGCCAGCAGCTTAGAACCCGGGGGGACTGGAAACACCATATATTTT	CASSLEPGGTGNTIYF	TRBV7-9	TRBJ1-3	.	.
TGTGCCAGCAGTGAACGAGACAGGGTCATCTATGGCTACACCTTC	CASSERDRVIYGYTF	TRBV6-1	TRBJ1-2	TRBD1	.
TGTGCCAGCAGTTTAACAGGGGGCGAGGTCAAAAACATTCAGTACTTC	CASSLTGGEVKNIQYF	TRBV28	TRBJ2-4	TRBD1	.
TGTGCCAGCTCACCTACACAGGGGGTTGGCAGCAATCAGCCCCAGCATTTT	CASSPTQGVGSNQPQHF	TRBV18	TRBJ1-5	TRBD1	.
TGTGCCAGCAGCATAGCAGGGTTGGTCACCGGGGAGCTGTTTTTT	CASSIAGLVTGELFF	TRBV6-5	TRBJ2-2	.	.
TGTGCCAGCTACCCCGAGGCGAGGACTTCCTACGAGCAGTACTTC	CASYPEARTSYEQYF	TRBV28	TRBJ2-7	.	.
TGCGCCAGCAGCTTGGGTCGGGAAAGGACTAACACTGAAGCTTTCTTT	CASSLGRERTNTEAFF	TRBV5-1	TRBJ1-1	.	.
TGCGCCAGCAGCCAGGAGCGTGTCCCCCTAGCGGGGGCCTACAATGAGCAGTTCTTC	CASSQERVPLAGAYNEQFF	TRBV4-3	TRBJ2-1	TRBD2	.
TGTGCCAGCTCACCGACACCCCGGGCGGGGGAGGATCACGAGCAGTACTTC	CASSPTPRAGEDHEQYF	TRBV18	TRBJ2-7	TRBD2	.
TGTGCCAGCAGCGTAGCCGGGGAGAACACTGAAGCTTTCTTT	CASSVAGENTEAFF	TRBV9	TRBJ1-1	.	.
TGTGCCAGCAGTACGACAGCCACCAATTCACCCCTCCACTTT	CASSTTATNSPLHF	TRBV25-1	TRBJ1-6	.	once
TGTGCCAGCAGCTCCCGACAGAGATCGAACACCGGGGAGCTGTTTTTT	CASSSRQRSNTGELFF	TRBV7-6	TRBJ2-2	.	once
TGTGCCAGCTCACCACTAGGACTCATCGGGAGTTTGGCAGATACGCAGTATTTT	CASSPLGLIGSLADTQYF	TRBV18	TRBJ2-3	.	.
TGTGCCAGCAGTTCAACCCTGACTAGCGGGGGATACAATGAGCAGTTCTTC	CASSSTLTSGGYNEQFF	TRBV7-8	TRBJ2-1	TRBD2	.